This TCR beta chain was identified during a study of cytomegalovirus exposure and HLA in healthy donors. This clone was detected only a few times. A multiplex PCR was run with 60 Vbeta primers and 13 Jbeta primers. Assay: immunoSEQ multiplex PCR; the TCRdb copy retains only in-frame clones and omits some. This table holds some 190,000 clones, 79% found once. This clonotype was sampled from a woman aged 18-29 years in good health and CMV-seronegative. Sequencing used PBMCs.

CDR3 bases: TGTGCCAGCTCACCATCCGTAACAAGCAATCAGCCCCAGCATTTT. Its translation is CASSPSVTSNQPQHF. The V gene is TRBV18, the J gene TRBJ1-5, with unresolved D. This CDR3 comprises 15 residues. Germline CDR1 is KGHSH and CDR2 is LQKENI. The V and J ends lost 2 bases and 1 base respectively, with 9 bases between them.